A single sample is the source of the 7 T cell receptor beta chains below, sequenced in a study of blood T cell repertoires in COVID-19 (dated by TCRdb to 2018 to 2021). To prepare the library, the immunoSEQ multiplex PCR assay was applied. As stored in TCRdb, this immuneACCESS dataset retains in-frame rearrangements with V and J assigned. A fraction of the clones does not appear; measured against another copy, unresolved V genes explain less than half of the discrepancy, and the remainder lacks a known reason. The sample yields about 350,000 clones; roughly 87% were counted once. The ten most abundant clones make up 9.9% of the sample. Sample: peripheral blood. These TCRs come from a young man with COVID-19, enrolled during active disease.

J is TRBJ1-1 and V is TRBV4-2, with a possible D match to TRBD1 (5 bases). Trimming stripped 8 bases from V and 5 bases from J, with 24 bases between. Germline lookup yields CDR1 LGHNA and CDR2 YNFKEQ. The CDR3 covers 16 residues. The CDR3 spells CASRAGFWALGTEAFF. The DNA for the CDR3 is TGTGCCAGCCGGGCAGGGTTCTGGGCCCTTGGGACTGAAGCTTTCTTT.

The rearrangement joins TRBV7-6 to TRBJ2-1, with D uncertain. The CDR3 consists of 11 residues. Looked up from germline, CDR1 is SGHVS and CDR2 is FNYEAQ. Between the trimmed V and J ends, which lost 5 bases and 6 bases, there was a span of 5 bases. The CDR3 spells CASSPSNEQFF. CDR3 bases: TGTGCCAGCAGCCCCAGCAATGAGCAGTTCTTC.

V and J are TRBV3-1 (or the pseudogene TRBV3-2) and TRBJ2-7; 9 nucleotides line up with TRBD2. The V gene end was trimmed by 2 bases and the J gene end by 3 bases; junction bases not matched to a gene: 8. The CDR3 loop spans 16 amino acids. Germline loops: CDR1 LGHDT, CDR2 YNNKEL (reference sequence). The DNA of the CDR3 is TGTGCCAGCAGCCAAAGGCGCGGGGGGGGATTCTACGAGCAGTACTTC. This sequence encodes CASSQRRGGGFYEQYF.

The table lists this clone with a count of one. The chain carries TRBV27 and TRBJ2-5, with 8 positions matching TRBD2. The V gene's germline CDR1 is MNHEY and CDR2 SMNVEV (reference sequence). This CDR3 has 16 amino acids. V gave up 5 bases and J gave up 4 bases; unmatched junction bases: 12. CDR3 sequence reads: CASSPYSAGGTETQYF. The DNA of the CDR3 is TGTGCCAGCAGTCCCTACTCTGCGGGGGGTACAGAGACCCAGTACTTC.

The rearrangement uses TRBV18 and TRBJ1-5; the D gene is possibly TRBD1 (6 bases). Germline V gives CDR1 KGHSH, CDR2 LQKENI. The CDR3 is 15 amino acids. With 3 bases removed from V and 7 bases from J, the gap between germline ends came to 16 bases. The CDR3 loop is CASSPETGKEQPQHF. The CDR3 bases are TGTGCCAGCTCACCGGAAACAGGGAAGGAACAGCCCCAGCATTTT.

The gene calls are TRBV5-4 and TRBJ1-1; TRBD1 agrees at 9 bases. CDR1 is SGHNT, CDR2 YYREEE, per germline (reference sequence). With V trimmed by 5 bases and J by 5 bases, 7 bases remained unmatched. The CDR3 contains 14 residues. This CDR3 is CASRKTGTGTEAFF. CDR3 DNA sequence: TGTGCCAGCAGAAAGACAGGGACAGGGACTGAAGCTTTCTTT.

CDR3 residues: CASSSTGTGWEYGEKLFF. Written as DNA, the CDR3 is TGTGCCAGCAGCTCAACCGGGACAGGGTGGGAGTATGGGGAAAAACTGTTTTTT. V and J are TRBV7-9 and TRBJ1-4; TRBD1 matches at 9 bases. This CDR3 has 18 residues. The junction had 17 bases not matched to a gene; V was cut back by 4 bases and J by 8 bases. The germline gives CDR1 SEHNR, CDR2 FQNEAQ (reference sequence).